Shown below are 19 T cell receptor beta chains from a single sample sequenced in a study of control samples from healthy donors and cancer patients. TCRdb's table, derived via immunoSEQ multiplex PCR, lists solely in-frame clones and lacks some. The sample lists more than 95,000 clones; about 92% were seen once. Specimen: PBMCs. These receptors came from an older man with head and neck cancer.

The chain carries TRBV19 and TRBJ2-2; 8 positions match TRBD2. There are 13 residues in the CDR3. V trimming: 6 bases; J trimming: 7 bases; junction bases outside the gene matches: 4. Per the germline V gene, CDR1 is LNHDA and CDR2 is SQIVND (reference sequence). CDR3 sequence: CASRFGGGGELFF. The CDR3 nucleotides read TGTGCCAGTAGATTCGGGGGGGGCGGGGAGCTGTTTTTT.

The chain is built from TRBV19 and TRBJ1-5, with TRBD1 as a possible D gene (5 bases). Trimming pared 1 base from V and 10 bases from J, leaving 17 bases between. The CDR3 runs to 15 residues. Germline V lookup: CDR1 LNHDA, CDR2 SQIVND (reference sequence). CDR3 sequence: CASSIGGTLPPPQHF. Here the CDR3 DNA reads TGTGCCAGTAGTATAGGGGGCACTCTCCCGCCCCCCCAGCATTTT.

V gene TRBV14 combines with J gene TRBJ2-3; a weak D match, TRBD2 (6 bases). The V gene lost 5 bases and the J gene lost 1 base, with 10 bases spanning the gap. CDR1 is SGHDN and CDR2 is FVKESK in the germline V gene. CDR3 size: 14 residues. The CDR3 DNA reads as TGTGCCAGCAGCTACAGGAGGGGCACAGATACGCAGTATTTT. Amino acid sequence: CASSYRRGTDTQYF. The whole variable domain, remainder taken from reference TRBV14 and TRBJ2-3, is EAGVTQFPSHSVIEKGQTVTLRCDPISGHDNLYWYRRVMGKEIKFLLHFVKESKQDESGMPNNRFLAERTGGTYSTLKVQPAELEDSGVYFCASSYRRGTDTQYFGPGTRLTVL.

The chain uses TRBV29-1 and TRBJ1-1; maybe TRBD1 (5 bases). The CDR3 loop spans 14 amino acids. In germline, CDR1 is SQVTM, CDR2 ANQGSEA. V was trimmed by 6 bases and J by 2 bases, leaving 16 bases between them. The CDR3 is CSVGQAQGNTEAFF. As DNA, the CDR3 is TGCAGCGTAGGACAAGCTCAAGGTAACACTGAAGCTTTCTTT.

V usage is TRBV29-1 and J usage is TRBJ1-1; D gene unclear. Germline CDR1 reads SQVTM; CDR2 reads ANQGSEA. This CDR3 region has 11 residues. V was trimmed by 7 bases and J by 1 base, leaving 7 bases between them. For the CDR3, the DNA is TGCAGCGCCTCAGCGAACACTGAAGCTTTCTTT. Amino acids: CSASANTEAFF.

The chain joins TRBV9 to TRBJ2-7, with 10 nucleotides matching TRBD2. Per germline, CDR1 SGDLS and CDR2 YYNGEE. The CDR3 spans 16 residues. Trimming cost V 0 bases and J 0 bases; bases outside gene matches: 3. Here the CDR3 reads CASSVGAGGPSYEQYF. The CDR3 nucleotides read TGTGCCAGCAGCGTAGGAGCGGGAGGGCCCTCCTACGAGCAGTACTTC.

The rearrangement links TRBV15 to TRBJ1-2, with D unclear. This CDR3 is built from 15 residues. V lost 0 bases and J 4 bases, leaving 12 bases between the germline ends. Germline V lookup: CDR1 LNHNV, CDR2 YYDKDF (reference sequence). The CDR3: CATSREETQRYGYTF. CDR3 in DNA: TGTGCCACCAGCAGAGAGGAGACCCAGCGCTATGGCTACACCTTC.

This CDR3 is CASSFDRGANEQFF. CDR3 nucleotides: TGTGCCAGCAGCTTTGATCGTGGAGCCAATGAGCAGTTCTTC. The rearrangement links TRBV7-7 to TRBJ2-1; D gene ambiguous. Trimming took 3 bases from V and 6 from J, leaving 12 bases between them. Germline assignment: CDR1 SSHAT and CDR2 FNYEAQ (reference sequence). The CDR3 spans 14 residues.

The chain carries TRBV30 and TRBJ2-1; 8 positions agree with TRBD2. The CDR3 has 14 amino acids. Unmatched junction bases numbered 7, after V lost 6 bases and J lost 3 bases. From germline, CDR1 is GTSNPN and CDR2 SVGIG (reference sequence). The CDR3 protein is CACPQRGRYNEQFF. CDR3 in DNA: TGTGCCTGCCCTCAGCGGGGGCGCTACAATGAGCAGTTCTTC.

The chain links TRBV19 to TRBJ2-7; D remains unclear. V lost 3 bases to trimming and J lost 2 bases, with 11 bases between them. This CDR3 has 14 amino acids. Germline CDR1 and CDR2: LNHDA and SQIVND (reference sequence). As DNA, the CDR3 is TGTGCCAGTAGTATGAGTACAGCAACCTACGAGCAGTACTTC. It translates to CASSMSTATYEQYF.

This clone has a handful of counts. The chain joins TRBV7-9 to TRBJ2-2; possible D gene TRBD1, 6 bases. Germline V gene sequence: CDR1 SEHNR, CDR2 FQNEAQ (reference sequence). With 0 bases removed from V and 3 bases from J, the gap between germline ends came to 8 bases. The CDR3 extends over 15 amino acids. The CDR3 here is CASSLAWTDTGELFF. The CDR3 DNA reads TGTGCCAGCAGCTTAGCCTGGACAGACACCGGGGAGCTGTTTTTT.

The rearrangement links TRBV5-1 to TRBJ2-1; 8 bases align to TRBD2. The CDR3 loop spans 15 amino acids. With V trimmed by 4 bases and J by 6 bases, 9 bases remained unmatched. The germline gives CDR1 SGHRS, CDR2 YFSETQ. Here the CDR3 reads CASSPWALAGNEQFF. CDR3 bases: TGCGCCAGCAGCCCCTGGGCGCTAGCGGGCAATGAGCAGTTCTTC.

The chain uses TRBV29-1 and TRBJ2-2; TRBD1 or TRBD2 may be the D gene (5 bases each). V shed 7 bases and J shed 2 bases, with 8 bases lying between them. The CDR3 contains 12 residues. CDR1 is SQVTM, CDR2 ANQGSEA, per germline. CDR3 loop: CSARDNTGELFF. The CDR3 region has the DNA TGCAGCGCCAGGGACAACACCGGGGAGCTGTTTTTT.

The CDR3 here is CSGGSGSIGGNEQFF. The CDR3, as DNA: TGCAGCGGGGGTAGCGGGAGCATAGGAGGAAATGAGCAGTTCTTC. The V and J genes are TRBV29-1 and TRBJ2-1; 9 bases are a match to TRBD2. The junction had 14 bases not matched to a gene; V was cut back by 7 bases and J by 7 bases. This CDR3 is 15 amino acids long. The germline gives CDR1 SQVTM, CDR2 ANQGSEA.

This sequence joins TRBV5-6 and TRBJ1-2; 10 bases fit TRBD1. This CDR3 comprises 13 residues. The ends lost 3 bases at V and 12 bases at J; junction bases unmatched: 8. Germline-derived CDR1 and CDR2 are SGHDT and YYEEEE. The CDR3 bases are TGTGCCAGCAGCTCCCCGGACAGGGGGGGCGACACCTTC. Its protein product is CASSSPDRGGDTF.

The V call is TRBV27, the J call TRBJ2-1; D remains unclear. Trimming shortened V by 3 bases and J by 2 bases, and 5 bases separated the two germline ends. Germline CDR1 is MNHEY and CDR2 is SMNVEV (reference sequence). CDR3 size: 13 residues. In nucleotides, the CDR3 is TGTGCCAGCAGTTTTATCGCCTACAATGAGCAGTTCTTC. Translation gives CASSFIAYNEQFF.

CDR3 DNA: TGTGCCAGCATCGAATTTGCCGGGGGCACAGATACGCAGTATTTT. It is translated as CASIEFAGGTDTQYF. V and J are TRBV2 and TRBJ2-3; D may be TRBD2 (5 bases). Germline lookup yields CDR1 SNHLY and CDR2 FYNNEI. This CDR3 region has 15 residues. The V gene lost 7 bases and the J gene lost 1 base, with 15 bases spanning the gap.

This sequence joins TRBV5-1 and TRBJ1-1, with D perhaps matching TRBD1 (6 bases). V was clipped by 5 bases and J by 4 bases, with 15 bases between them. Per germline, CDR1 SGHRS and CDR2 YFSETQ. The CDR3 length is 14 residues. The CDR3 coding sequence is TGCGCCAGCAGTCCACAGGGTATGGCCACTGAAGCTTTCTTT. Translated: CASSPQGMATEAFF.

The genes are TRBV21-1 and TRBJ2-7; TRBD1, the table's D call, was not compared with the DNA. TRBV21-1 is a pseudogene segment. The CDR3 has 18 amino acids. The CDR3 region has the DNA TGTGCCAGCAGCATCCACGACAACCCGGGACAGGCCACCTACGAGCAGTACTTC. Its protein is CASSIHDNPGQATYEQYF.